Listed here are 32 T cell receptor beta chains from one sample, sequenced in a study of shared clonotypes between healthy human individuals. Assay: immunoSEQ multiplex PCR; the TCRdb copy retains only in-frame clones and omits some. The table includes about 2.4 million clones, approximately 94% detected once. Sequencing was done on a sample of naive CD4+ T cells from PBMCs. The subset was: CD45RA+ positively selected. The origin of the receptors is a man younger than 35 in good health. Some clones in this sample may be carry-over from other donors' samples.

This clone has more than one count but fewer than ten. J is TRBJ1-5 and V is TRBV7-3, with D possibly TRBD1 on 5 matching bases. Trimming removed 5 bases from V and 2 bases from J, with 25 bases in between. CDR3 length: 19 residues. Germline V gene data show CDR1 as SGHTA and CDR2 as FQGTGA. The CDR3 nucleotides are TGTGCCAGCAGCGGCCCCCCTCGTGGGACCCCGCGGGGCAATCAGCCCCAGCATTTT. This translates into CASSGPPRGTPRGNQPQHF.

The CDR3 loop reads CASSLGVGHTDTQYF. CDR3 in DNA: TGTGCCAGCAGCTTAGGCGTAGGCCACACAGATACGCAGTATTTT. The chain recombines TRBV7-3 with TRBJ2-3, with D unclear. CDR3 size: 15 residues. Germline V gene data show CDR1 as SGHTA and CDR2 as FQGTGA. V was clipped by 2 bases and J by 2 bases, with 11 bases between them.

J is TRBJ2-1 and V is TRBV5-1, with D possibly matching TRBD2 (6 bases). Germline values: CDR1 SGHRS, CDR2 YFSETQ. Trimming stripped 4 bases from V and 8 bases from J, with 22 bases between. The CDR3 is 16 residues long. In DNA, the CDR3 is TGCGCCAGCAGCCCCCCCGGGACTCTGATCTTCCATGAGCAGTTCTTC. It encodes CASSPPGTLIFHEQFF.

The gene calls are TRBV9 and TRBJ2-7; possibly TRBD1 or TRBD2 for D (5 bases each). V gave up 5 bases and J gave up 3 bases, with 21 bases separating them. The germline V gene has CDR1 SGDLS and CDR2 YYNGEE. CDR3 length: 16 amino acids. This chain's CDR3 is CASRPRDHQENYEQYF. Written as DNA, the CDR3 is TGTGCCAGCAGACCTCGGGACCACCAAGAGAACTACGAGCAGTACTTC.

CDR3 region: CASSGTRGGNTIYF. DNA of the CDR3: TGTGCCAGCAGCGGGACCAGGGGAGGAAACACCATATATTTT. The V and J genes are TRBV5-6 and TRBJ1-3, with a possible D match to TRBD1 (6 bases). Germline CDR1 is SGHDT and CDR2 is YYEEEE. The CDR3 covers 14 residues. Trimming pared 4 bases from V and 4 bases from J, leaving 12 bases between.

CDR3 DNA sequence: TGTGCCAGCAGCCCCCAGGGTGATGGCTACACCTTC. Translation gives CASSPQGDGYTF. The J gene is TRBJ1-2, the V gene TRBV7-9; tentatively, D is TRBD1 (5 bases). Trimming cost V 5 bases and J 6 bases, with 10 bases left between them. From germline, CDR1 is SEHNR and CDR2 FQNEAQ (reference sequence). This CDR3 region has 12 residues. Supplemented by reference TRBV7-9 and TRBJ1-2, the full variable domain reads DTGVSQNPRHKITKRGQNVTFRCDPISEHNRLYWYRQTLGQGPEFLTYFQNEAQLEKSRLLSDRFSAERPKGSFSTLEIQRTEQGDSAMYLCASSPQGDGYTFGSGTRLTVV.

This chain joins TRBV5-1 and TRBJ2-1, with TRBD2 as a possible D gene (5 bases). V lost 0 bases to trimming and J lost 10 bases, with 14 bases between them. CDR3 length equals 14 residues. CDR1 is SGHRS and CDR2 is YFSETQ in the germline V gene. CDR3 in DNA: TGCGCCAGCAGCTTGGCCGATACTAGAGACGAGCAGTTCTTC. It codes for CASSLADTRDEQFF.

The chain joins TRBV5-1 to TRBJ2-2, with D unclear. This CDR3 is 15 amino acids long. Germline-derived CDR1 and CDR2 are SGHRS and YFSETQ. V was clipped by 3 bases and J by 5 bases, with 14 bases between them. The CDR3 spells CASSSRTAVTGELFF. DNA for the CDR3: TGCGCCAGCAGCTCGAGGACGGCCGTTACCGGGGAGCTGTTTTTT.

As to this clone: This sample includes further DNA sequences coding for the same CDR3. The gene calls are TRBV11-2 and TRBJ1-4; 9 nucleotides line up with TRBD1. V lost 3 bases to trimming and J lost 8 bases; unmatched junction nucleotides: 4. The CDR3 is 14 residues long. Germline-derived CDR1 and CDR2 are SGHAT and FQNNGV. DNA of the CDR3: TGTGCCAGCAGCTTGGACAGGGGAAGCGAAAAACTGTTTTTT. Translated, it gives CASSLDRGSEKLFF.

This clone occurred once. The identical CDR3 is also encoded by other nucleotide sequences in the sample. The genes are TRBV15 and TRBJ2-7; D is undetermined. From germline, CDR1 is LNHNV and CDR2 YYDKDF (reference sequence). V lost 0 bases and J lost 2, with 8 bases in between. This CDR3 is built from 14 residues. CDR3 loop: CATSREGGAYEQYF. CDR3 nucleotides: TGTGCCACCAGCAGAGAGGGCGGAGCCTACGAGCAGTACTTC.

The genes are TRBV5-1 and TRBJ2-5; 8 positions match TRBD1. The CDR3 is 14 amino acids. Trimming took 5 bases from V and 2 from J; bases not matched to a gene: 5. CDR1 and CDR2 from the germline V gene are SGHRS and YFSETQ. In DNA, the CDR3 is TGCGCCAGCAGGATCACAGGGGGTCAAGAGACCCAGTACTTC. Translation gives CASRITGGQETQYF.

Note on this clone: The sample has other DNA sequences that encode this CDR3 too. This rearrangement joins TRBV9 to TRBJ2-3, with TRBD2 matching over 7 bases. Germline V CDR1 and CDR2: SGDLS, YYNGEE. CDR3 length: 14 residues. V lost 4 bases, J lost 6 bases, and 8 bases stayed unmatched. The CDR3 coding sequence is TGTGCCAGCAGCCCGCGGACTAGAGCGGATACGCAGTATTTT. This codes for CASSPRTRADTQYF.

This chain's CDR3 is CASSLAGTRTGELFF. CDR3 nucleotides: TGCGCCAGCAGCTTGGCCGGGACACGCACCGGGGAGCTGTTTTTT. The rearrangement links TRBV5-1 to TRBJ2-2; maybe TRBD1 (6 bases). Germline-derived CDR1 and CDR2 are SGHRS and YFSETQ. This CDR3 is 15 amino acids long. V was cut by 0 bases and J by 4 bases, with 10 bases left in between.

This chain links TRBV18 with TRBJ2-1, with 7 bases identical to TRBD2. Germline V gene sequence: CDR1 KGHSH, CDR2 LQKENI. The V gene end was trimmed by 8 bases and the J gene end by 9 bases; junction bases not matched to a gene: 19. The CDR3 length is 16 residues. CDR3 DNA sequence: TGTGCCAGCCATAAACGGGGGGAAGGAGACACAGGTGAGCAGTTCTTC. Its translation: CASHKRGEGDTGEQFF.

This chain joins TRBV9 and TRBJ2-7; D not resolved. The germline V and J ends were trimmed by 0 bases and 7 bases, with 14 bases remaining between them. The CDR3 is 14 amino acids. CDR1 SGDLS and CDR2 YYNGEE come from the germline V gene. CDR3 region: CASSVGSTLQEQYF. CDR3 bases: TGTGCCAGCAGCGTAGGTAGCACCTTGCAAGAGCAGTACTTC.

This clone was seen more than once but under ten times. This sample includes further DNA sequences coding for the same CDR3. The chain couples TRBV18 to TRBJ1-1; D may be TRBD1 (5 bases). The CDR3 has 13 amino acids. Germline lookup yields CDR1 KGHSH and CDR2 LQKENI. V lost 3 bases to trimming and J lost 2 bases, with 7 bases between them. The CDR3 nucleotides read TGTGCCAGCTCACCTAGGGGAAACACTGAAGCTTTCTTT. Translating gives CASSPRGNTEAFF.

Note on this clone: Within the sample, other DNA sequences also encode this same CDR3. This sequence joins TRBV5-1 and TRBJ2-1, with D unresolved. CDR1 is SGHRS, CDR2 YFSETQ, per germline. Between the trimmed V and J ends, which lost 0 bases and 0 bases, there was a span of 7 bases. The CDR3 length is 15 residues. The CDR3 DNA reads as TGCGCCAGCAGCTTGGACGGAAGCTCCTACAATGAGCAGTTCTTC. Encoded protein: CASSLDGSSYNEQFF.

The chain couples TRBV5-1 to TRBJ2-2; 9 bases match TRBD2. Germline values: CDR1 SGHRS, CDR2 YFSETQ. The trim removed 4 bases at V and 3 bases at J, leaving 7 bases unmatched. The CDR3 extends over 16 amino acids. The DNA of the CDR3 is TGCGCCAGCAGCGATCGTAGCGGGAGATACACCGGGGAGCTGTTTTTT. This translates into CASSDRSGRYTGELFF.

The genes are TRBV27 and TRBJ2-1; possibly TRBD1 or TRBD2 for D (5 bases each). V dropped 0 bases and J dropped 7 bases, with 16 bases sitting between them. The CDR3 runs 16 residues. CDR1 is MNHEY and CDR2 is SMNVEV in the germline V gene (reference sequence). The CDR3: CASSLSGPENRNEQFF. The CDR3 DNA reads TGTGCCAGCAGTTTATCGGGACCGGAAAATCGGAATGAGCAGTTCTTC.

Remarks on this clone: Other DNA sequences in this specimen translate into the identical CDR3. V gene TRBV28 combines with J gene TRBJ1-2; D perhaps matches TRBD1 (5 bases). The CDR3 has 11 residues. V lost 6 bases and J 7 bases, leaving 9 bases between the germline ends. The germline CDR1 and CDR2 sequences are MDHEN and SYDVKM. The CDR3 region is CASSGGGGYTF. Written as DNA, the CDR3 is TGTGCCAGCAGCGGGGGGGGTGGCTACACCTTC.

V gene TRBV7-9 combines with J gene TRBJ1-3; D gene ambiguous. V lost 3 bases to trimming and J lost 8 bases, with 11 bases between them. The CDR3 consists of 13 residues. From germline, CDR1 is SEHNR and CDR2 FQNEAQ (reference sequence). Here the CDR3 DNA reads TGTGCCAGCAGCTTCGAACCTATCCACACCATATATTTT. Residues: CASSFEPIHTIYF.

The V gene is TRBV4-2, the J gene TRBJ2-7, with 14 nucleotides matching TRBD2. CDR1 and CDR2 from the germline V gene are LGHNA and YNFKEQ. The CDR3 loop spans 15 amino acids. The J segment lost 5 bases and the V segment lost 4 bases, leaving 4 bases of the junction unmatched. Here the CDR3 DNA reads TGTGCCAGCAGCCGGGGACTAGCGGGAGACGACGAGCAGTACTTC. Translation: CASSRGLAGDDEQYF.

The gene calls are TRBV6-6 and TRBJ2-6, with a tentative D call TRBD1 (6 bases). This CDR3 has 15 amino acids. The V gene lost 6 bases and the J gene lost 0 bases, with 9 bases spanning the gap. The V gene's germline CDR1 is MNHNY and CDR2 SVGAGI (reference sequence). Here the CDR3 reads CASSKGVSGANVLTF. CDR3 DNA: TGTGCCAGCAGCAAGGGGGTCTCTGGGGCCAACGTCCTGACTTTC.

The rearrangement joins TRBV28 to TRBJ1-5; perhaps TRBD1 as D (5 bases). Between the trimmed V and J ends, which lost 2 bases and 5 bases, there was a span of 13 bases. CDR3 size: 15 residues. Germline V gene data show CDR1 as MDHEN and CDR2 as SYDVKM. CDR3 loop: CASSLGGRADQPQHF. For the CDR3, the DNA is TGTGCCAGCAGTTTAGGGGGACGGGCTGATCAGCCCCAGCATTTT. The variable domain in full, completed from reference TRBV28 and TRBJ1-5, reads DVKVTQSSRYLVKRTGEKVFLECVQDMDHENMFWYRQDPGLGLRLIYFSYDVKMKEKGDIPEGYSVSREKKERFSLILESASTNQTSMYLCASSLGGRADQPQHFGDGTRLSIL.

This clone was recorded only once. This chain joins TRBV4-1 and TRBJ2-7; weak D call: TRBD1 (6 bases). V lost 6 bases and J 5 bases, leaving 14 bases between the germline ends. The CDR3 totals 13 residues. Germline V lookup: CDR1 MGHRA, CDR2 YSYEKL. The CDR3 DNA sequence: TGCGCCAGCAGAACCGTTGGGGGCGACGAGCAGTACTTC. Translation: CASRTVGGDEQYF.

V and J are TRBV5-1 and TRBJ2-4; the match to TRBD1 covers 11 bases. After removal of 4 bases from V and 5 bases from J, the junction contained 20 bases not matched to a gene. Germline CDR1 reads SGHRS; CDR2 reads YFSETQ. This CDR3 has 20 amino acids. The CDR3, as DNA: TGCGCCAGCAGCCCCGACGGCGGGACAGGGGGTCCGGGGCATGAAAACATTCAGTACTTC. Its translation: CASSPDGGTGGPGHENIQYF.

This sequence joins TRBV19 and TRBJ1-2; no clear D. The CDR3 has 15 residues. V was shortened by 6 bases and J by 2 bases, with 16 bases between the two germline ends. Germline V gene sequence: CDR1 LNHDA, CDR2 SQIVND (reference sequence). CDR3 amino acids: CASRKPDGLNYGYTF. The CDR3 DNA follows: TGTGCCAGTAGAAAACCAGACGGGCTAAACTATGGCTACACCTTC.

As regards this clone: This sample includes further DNA sequences coding for the same CDR3. The V gene is TRBV7-2, the J gene TRBJ1-2, with 10 bases matching TRBD1. The CDR3 covers 14 residues. Germline values: CDR1 SGHTA, CDR2 FQGNSA. V gave up 5 bases and J gave up 3 bases; unmatched junction bases: 3. The DNA of the CDR3 is TGTGCCAGCAGCCTCGGGACAGGGGACTATGGCTACACCTTC. It yields the protein CASSLGTGDYGYTF.

V gene TRBV6-1 combines with J gene TRBJ2-6, with D perhaps TRBD2 (6 bases). There are 16 residues in the CDR3. Germline CDR1 MNHNS, CDR2 SASEGT. Trimming pared 2 bases from V and 3 bases from J, leaving 11 bases between. Here the CDR3 reads CASSEIGGHGANVLTF. The DNA for the CDR3 is TGTGCCAGCAGTGAAATCGGGGGTCATGGGGCCAACGTCCTGACTTTC.

Comment on this clone: The sample holds other DNA sequences that translate to the same CDR3. The CDR3 is CASSLGTGTYEQYF. For the CDR3, the DNA is TGCGCCAGCAGCTTGGGGACAGGGACCTACGAGCAGTACTTC. J is TRBJ2-7 and V is TRBV5-1, with 8 bases that match TRBD1. The germline CDR1 and CDR2 sequences are SGHRS and YFSETQ. The junction had 1 base not matched to a gene; V was cut back by 0 bases and J by 2 bases. CDR3 length equals 14 residues. The full variable domain, its missing parts supplied by reference TRBV5-1 and TRBJ2-7, is KAGVTQTPRYLIKTRGQQVTLSCSPISGHRSVSWYQQTPGQGLQFLFEYFSETQRNKGNFPGRFSGRQFSNSRSEMNVSTLELGDSALYLCASSLGTGTYEQYFGPGTRLTVT.

Only one count was recorded for this clone. The chain combines TRBV5-1 with TRBJ2-5, with 12 bases identical to TRBD2. The CDR3 runs 15 residues. Germline-derived CDR1 and CDR2 are SGHRS and YFSETQ. V was clipped by 8 bases and J by 0 bases; unmatched bases: 5. The CDR3 DNA follows: TGCGCCAGTTCGCGGACTAGCGGGAACCAAGAGACCCAGTACTTC. It is translated as CASSRTSGNQETQYF.

This clone has only one observation. V gene TRBV4-3 combines with J gene TRBJ1-1; unclear D gene. The V gene's germline CDR1 is LGHNA and CDR2 YSLEER. V shed 3 bases and J shed 4 bases, with 3 bases lying between them. This CDR3 contains 11 residues. The CDR3 loop is CASSQLTEAFF. CDR3 nucleotide sequence: TGCGCCAGCAGCCAGCTCACTGAAGCTTTCTTT.